These T cell receptor beta chains were read from a single sample in a study of blood T cell repertoires in COVID-19. Profiled with immunoSEQ multiplex PCR; TCRdb holds only in-frame clones, not every one. The table records 250,000 or so clones, 75% to 90% of them present only once. The sequenced sample was peripheral blood. The receptors come from a woman in her thirties or forties who had recovered from COVID-19. The CDR3 runs from the conserved cysteine through the conserved F or W. A D gene is named only where the DNA matches it firmly.

j_gene,d_gene,len,v_gene,CDR3nt,CDR3aa
TRBJ1-1,TRBD1,18,TRBV2,TGTGCCAGCTCGACGGCAGGGGGCGGAACCGACATGAACACTGAAGCTTTCTTT,CASSTAGGGTDMNTEAFF
TRBJ1-4,-,15,TRBV19,TGTGCCAGTATTAGCCGGCCAGGGGCTAATGAAAAGCTGTTTTTT,CASISRPGANEKLFF
TRBJ2-7,-,14,TRBV28,TGTGCCAGCAGTTTAGGAGGGGGGGAATACGAGCAGTACTTC,CASSLGGGEYEQYF
TRBJ2-7,-,13,TRBV27,TGTGCCAGCAGTTTCAGGGCTTCCTACGAGCAGTACTTC,CASSFRASYEQYF
TRBJ2-1,TRBD1,15,TRBV5-6,TGTGCCAGCAGCTTCGGACAGGGCTCGGATCATGAGCAGTTCTTC,CASSFGQGSDHEQFF
TRBJ1-1,-,15,TRBV9,TGTGCCAGCACGGGGGGGAAAACGGTCGGCACTGAAGCTTTCTTT,CASTGGKTVGTEAFF
TRBJ1-1,TRBD1,14,TRBV5-1,TGCGCCAGCAGCCCCGAACAGGGGGGGCGCGGAGCTTTCTTT,CASSPEQGGRGAFF
TRBJ2-1,TRBD1,15,TRBV30,TGTGCCTGGAGTTCAACAGGGGTTACCTACAATGAGCAGTTCTTC,CAWSSTGVTYNEQFF
TRBJ2-7,TRBD1,16,TRBV10-1,TGCGCCAGCAGTGAGTCCGGGACAGGGGACTCCTACGAGCAGTACTTC,CASSESGTGDSYEQYF
TRBJ2-7,TRBD1,16,TRBV27,TGTGCCAGCAGTTTGGCGACAGGGGAGCGGCTCTACGAGCAGTACTTC,CASSLATGERLYEQYF
TRBJ2-5,-,14,TRBV7-9,TGTGCCAGCAGCTTAGCGGCTAGTCAAGAGACCCAGTACTTC,CASSLAASQETQYF
TRBJ2-7,-,12,TRBV10-1,TGCGCCAGCACAGGGAATACCTGCGAGCAGTACTTC,CASTGNTCEQYF
TRBJ2-3,TRBD2,16,TRBV7-2,TGTGCCAGCAGCTGGGCGAGAACTAGCGGCACAGATACGCAGTATTTT,CASSWARTSGTDTQYF
TRBJ1-1,-,12,TRBV19,TGTGCCAGCCAACAAGCAGCCCAGCGAGCTTTCTTT,CASQQAAQRAFF
TRBJ2-1,TRBD2,14,TRBV3-1/TRBV3-2,TGTGCCAGCAGCCCCGGGACTAAGTACAATGAGCAGTTCTTC,CASSPGTKYNEQFF
TRBJ2-5,-,16,TRBV5-4,-,CASSSSAGGGQETQYF